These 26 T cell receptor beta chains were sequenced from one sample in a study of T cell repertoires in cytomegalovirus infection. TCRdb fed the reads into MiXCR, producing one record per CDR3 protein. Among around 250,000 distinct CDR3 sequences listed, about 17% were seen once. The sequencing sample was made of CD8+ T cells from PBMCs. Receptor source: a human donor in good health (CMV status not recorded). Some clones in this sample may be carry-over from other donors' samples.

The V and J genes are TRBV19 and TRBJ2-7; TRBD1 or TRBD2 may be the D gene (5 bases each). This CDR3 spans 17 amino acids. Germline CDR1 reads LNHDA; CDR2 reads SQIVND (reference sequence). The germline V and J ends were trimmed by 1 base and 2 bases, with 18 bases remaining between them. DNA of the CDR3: TGTGCCAGTAGTATAGGGGACGAAGCGGAAACCCCCTACGAGCAGTACTTC. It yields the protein CASSIGDEAETPYEQYF. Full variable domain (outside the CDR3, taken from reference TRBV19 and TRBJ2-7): DGGITQSPKYLFRKEGQNVTLSCEQNLNHDAMYWYRQDPGQGLRLIYYSQIVNDFQKGDIAEGYSVSREKKESFPLTVTSAQKNPTAFYLCASSIGDEAETPYEQYFGPGTRLTVT.

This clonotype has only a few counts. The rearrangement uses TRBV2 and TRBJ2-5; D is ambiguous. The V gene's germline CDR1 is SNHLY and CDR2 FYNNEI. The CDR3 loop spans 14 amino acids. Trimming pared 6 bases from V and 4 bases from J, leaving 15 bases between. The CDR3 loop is CASSVGSGAETQYF. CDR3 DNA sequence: TGTGCCAGCAGCGTCGGGTCAGGCGCAGAGACCCAGTACTTC.

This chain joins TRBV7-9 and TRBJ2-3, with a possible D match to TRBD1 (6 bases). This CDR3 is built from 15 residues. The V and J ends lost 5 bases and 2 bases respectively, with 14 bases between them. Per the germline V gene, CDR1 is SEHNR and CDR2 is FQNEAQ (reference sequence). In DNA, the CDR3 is TGTGCCAGCAGCGCAGACCGGGACAACACAGATACGCAGTATTTT. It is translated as CASSADRDNTDTQYF.

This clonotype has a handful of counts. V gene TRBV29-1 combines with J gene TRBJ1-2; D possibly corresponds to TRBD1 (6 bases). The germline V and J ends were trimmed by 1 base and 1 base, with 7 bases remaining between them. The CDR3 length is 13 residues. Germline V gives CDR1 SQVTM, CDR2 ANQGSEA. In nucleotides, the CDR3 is TGCAGCGTTGAAGGGGGGCGTAACTATGGCTACACCTTC. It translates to CSVEGGRNYGYTF.

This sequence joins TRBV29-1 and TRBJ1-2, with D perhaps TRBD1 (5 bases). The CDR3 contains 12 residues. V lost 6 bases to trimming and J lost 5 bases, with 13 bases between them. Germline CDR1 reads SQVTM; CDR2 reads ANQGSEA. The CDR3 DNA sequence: TGCAGCGTCACAGGAGGAGGATATGGCTACACCTTC. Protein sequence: CSVTGGGYGYTF.

CDR3 bases: TGCAGCGCGAGACCCCAATGGACTAGGAGAAGTCAAGAGACCCAGTACTTC. The encoded protein is CSARPQWTRRSQETQYF. The gene calls are TRBV29-1 and TRBJ2-5, with TRBD2 identical over 7 bases. Germline-derived CDR1 and CDR2 are SQVTM and ANQGSEA. The CDR3 consists of 17 residues. The V and J ends lost 7 bases and 2 bases, in that order; junction bases with no gene match: 19.

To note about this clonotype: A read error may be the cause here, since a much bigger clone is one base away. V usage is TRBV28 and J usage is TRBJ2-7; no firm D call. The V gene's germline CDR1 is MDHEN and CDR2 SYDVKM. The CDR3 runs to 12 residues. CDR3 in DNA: TGTGCCAGAAGTTTCGAGGCCATGGAACAGTACTTC. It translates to CARSFEAMEQYF. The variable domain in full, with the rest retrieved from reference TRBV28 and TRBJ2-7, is DVKVTQSSRYLVKRTGEKVFLECVQDMDHENMFWYRQDPGLGLRLIYFSYDVKMKEKGDIPEGYSVSREKKERFSLILESASTNQTSMYLCARSFEAMEQYFGPGTRLTVT.

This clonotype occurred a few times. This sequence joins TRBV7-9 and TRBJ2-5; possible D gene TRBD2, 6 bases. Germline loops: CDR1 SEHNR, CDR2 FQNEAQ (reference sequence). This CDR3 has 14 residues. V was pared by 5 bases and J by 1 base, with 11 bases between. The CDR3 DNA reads TGTGCCAGCAGCCCGACTAGATCCCAAGAGACCCAGTACTTC. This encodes CASSPTRSQETQYF. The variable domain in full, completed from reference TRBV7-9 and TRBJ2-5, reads DTGVSQNPRHKITKRGQNVTFRCDPISEHNRLYWYRQTLGQGPEFLTYFQNEAQLEKSRLLSDRFSAERPKGSFSTLEIQRTEQGDSAMYLCASSPTRSQETQYFGPGTRLLVL.

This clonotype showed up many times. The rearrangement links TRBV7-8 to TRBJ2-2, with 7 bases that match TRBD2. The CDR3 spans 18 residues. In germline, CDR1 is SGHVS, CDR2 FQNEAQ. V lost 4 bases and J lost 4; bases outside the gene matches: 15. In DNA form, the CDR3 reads TGTGCCAGCAGCTATAGCCCATGGGGCGGGGGTTCCACCGGGGAGCTGTTTTTT. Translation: CASSYSPWGGGSTGELFF.

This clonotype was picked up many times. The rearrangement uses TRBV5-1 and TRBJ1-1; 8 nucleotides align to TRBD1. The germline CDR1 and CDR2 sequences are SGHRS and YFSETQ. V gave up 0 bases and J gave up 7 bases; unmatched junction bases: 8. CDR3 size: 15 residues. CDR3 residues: CASSLGTGRDDEAFF. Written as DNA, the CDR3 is TGCGCCAGCAGCTTGGGGACAGGGCGGGACGATGAAGCTTTCTTT.

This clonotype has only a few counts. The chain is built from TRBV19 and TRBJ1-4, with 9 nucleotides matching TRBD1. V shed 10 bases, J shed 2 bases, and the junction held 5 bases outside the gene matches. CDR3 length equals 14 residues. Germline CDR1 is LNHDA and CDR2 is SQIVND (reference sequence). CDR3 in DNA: TGTGCCACCACAGGGGGCATCACTAATGAAAAACTGTTTTTT. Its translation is CATTGGITNEKLFF.

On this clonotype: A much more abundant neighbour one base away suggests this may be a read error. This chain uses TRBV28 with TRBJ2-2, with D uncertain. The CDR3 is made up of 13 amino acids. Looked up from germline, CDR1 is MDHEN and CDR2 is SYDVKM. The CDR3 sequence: CVSSPPSTGELFF. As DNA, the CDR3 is TGTGTCAGCAGTCCGCCGAGCACCGGGGAGCTGTTTTTT.

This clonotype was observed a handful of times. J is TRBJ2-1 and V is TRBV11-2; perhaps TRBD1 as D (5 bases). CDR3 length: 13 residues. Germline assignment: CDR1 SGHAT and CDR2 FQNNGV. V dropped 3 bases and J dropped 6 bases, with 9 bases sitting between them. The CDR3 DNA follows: TGTGCCAGCAGCTTCGGTAGGGGCAATGAGCAGTTCTTC. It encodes CASSFGRGNEQFF.

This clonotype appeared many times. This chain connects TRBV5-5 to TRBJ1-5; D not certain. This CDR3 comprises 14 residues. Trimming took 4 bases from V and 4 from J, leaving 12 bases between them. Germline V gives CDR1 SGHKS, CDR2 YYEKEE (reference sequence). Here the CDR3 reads CASSVPGMNQPQHF. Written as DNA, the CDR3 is TGTGCCAGCAGCGTGCCGGGGATGAATCAGCCCCAGCATTTT.

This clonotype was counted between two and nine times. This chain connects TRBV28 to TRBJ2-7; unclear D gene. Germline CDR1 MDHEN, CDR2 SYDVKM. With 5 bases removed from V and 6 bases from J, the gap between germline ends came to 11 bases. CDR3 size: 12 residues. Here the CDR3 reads CASSLGWGEQYF. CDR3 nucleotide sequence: TGTGCCAGCAGTCTCGGCTGGGGCGAGCAGTACTTC. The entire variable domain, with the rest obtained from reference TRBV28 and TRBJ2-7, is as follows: DVKVTQSSRYLVKRTGEKVFLECVQDMDHENMFWYRQDPGLGLRLIYFSYDVKMKEKGDIPEGYSVSREKKERFSLILESASTNQTSMYLCASSLGWGEQYFGPGTRLTVT.

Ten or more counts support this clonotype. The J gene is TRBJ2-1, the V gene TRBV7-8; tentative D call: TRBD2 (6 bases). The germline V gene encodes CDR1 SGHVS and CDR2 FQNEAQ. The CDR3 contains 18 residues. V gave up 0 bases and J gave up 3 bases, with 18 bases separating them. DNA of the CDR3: TGTGCCAGCAGCTTAGCTTCACTGGTTAGCGGTCTCTACAATGAGCAGTTCTTC. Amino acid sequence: CASSLASLVSGLYNEQFF.

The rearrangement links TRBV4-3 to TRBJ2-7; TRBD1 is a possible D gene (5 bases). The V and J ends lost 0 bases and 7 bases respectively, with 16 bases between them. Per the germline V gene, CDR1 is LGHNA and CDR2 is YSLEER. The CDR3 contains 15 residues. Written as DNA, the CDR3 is TGCGCCAGCAGCCAAGACCGGACATATATCGGGGAGCAGTACTTC. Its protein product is CASSQDRTYIGEQYF.

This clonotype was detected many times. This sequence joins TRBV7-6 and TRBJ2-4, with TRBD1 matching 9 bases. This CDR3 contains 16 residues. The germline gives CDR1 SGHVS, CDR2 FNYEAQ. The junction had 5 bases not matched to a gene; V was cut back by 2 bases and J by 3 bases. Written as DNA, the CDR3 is TGTGCCAGCAGCTTATACAGGGGGCATGGCAAAAACATTCAGTACTTC. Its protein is CASSLYRGHGKNIQYF.

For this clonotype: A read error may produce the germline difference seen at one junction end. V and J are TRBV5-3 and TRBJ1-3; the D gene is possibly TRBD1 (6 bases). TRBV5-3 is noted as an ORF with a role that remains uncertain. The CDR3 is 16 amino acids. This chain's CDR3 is CASSLVFQGKGNTIYF. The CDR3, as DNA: TGTGCCAGCAGCTTGGTTTTCCAGGGGAAGGGAAACACCATATATTTT.

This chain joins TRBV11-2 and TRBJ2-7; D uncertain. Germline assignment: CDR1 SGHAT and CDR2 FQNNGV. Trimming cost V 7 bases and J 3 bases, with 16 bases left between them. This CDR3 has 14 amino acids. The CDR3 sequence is CASTISKGDYEQYF. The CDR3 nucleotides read TGTGCCAGCACCATTAGCAAGGGTGACTACGAGCAGTACTTC.

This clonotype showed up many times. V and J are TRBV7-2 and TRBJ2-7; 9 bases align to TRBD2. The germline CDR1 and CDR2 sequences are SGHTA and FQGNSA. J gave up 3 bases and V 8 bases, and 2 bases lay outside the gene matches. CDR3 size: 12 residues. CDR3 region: CASGSGGYEQYF. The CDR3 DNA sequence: TGTGCCAGCGGTAGCGGGGGCTACGAGCAGTACTTC.

The chain's CDR3 is CASSLGGATQYF. In DNA, the CDR3 is TGTGCCAGCAGTTTGGGGGGGGCGACCCAGTACTTC. This sequence joins TRBV12-3 or TRBV12-4 and TRBJ2-5, with D possibly TRBD2 on 7 matching bases. V lost 3 bases and J 7 bases, leaving 9 bases between the germline ends. The CDR3 is 12 residues long.

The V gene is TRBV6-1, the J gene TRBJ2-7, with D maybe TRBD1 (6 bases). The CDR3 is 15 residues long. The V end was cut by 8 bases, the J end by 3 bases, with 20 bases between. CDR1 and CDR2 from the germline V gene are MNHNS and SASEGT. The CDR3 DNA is TGTGCCAGCGGGGAGAACAGGGTTGCAGACTACGAGCAGTACTTC. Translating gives CASGENRVADYEQYF.

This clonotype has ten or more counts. This CDR3 is CASSTGPEETQYF. CDR3 sequence (DNA): TGTGCCAGCAGCACGGGCCCGGAAGAGACCCAGTACTTC. The chain joins TRBV7-9 to TRBJ2-5, with unresolved D. The CDR3 runs to 13 residues. Germline values: CDR1 SEHNR, CDR2 FQNEAQ (reference sequence). Between the trimmed V and J ends, which lost 5 bases and 3 bases, there was a span of 10 bases.

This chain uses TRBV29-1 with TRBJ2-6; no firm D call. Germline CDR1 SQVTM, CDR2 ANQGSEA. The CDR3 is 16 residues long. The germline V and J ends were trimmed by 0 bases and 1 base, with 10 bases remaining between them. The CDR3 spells CSVEDGPGSGANVLTF. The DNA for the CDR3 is TGCAGCGTTGAAGATGGCCCAGGTTCTGGGGCCAACGTCCTGACTTTC.

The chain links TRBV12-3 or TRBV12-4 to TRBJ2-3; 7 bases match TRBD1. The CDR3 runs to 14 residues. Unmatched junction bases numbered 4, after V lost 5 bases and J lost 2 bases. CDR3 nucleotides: TGTGCCAGCAGTGCTGACAGGGACACAGATACGCAGTATTTT. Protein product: CASSADRDTDTQYF.